These 10 T cell receptor beta chains were sequenced from one sample in a study of shared clonotypes between healthy human individuals. Sequenced by immunoSEQ multiplex PCR; TCRdb stores in-frame clones only, minus some. Of a few hundred thousand clones in the sample, around 78% were seen once. Material for sequencing was PBMCs. Receptors originate from a woman aged 40 to 50 in good health. Some clones in this sample may be carry-over from other donors' samples.

This clone is medium-sized within its sample. The same CDR3 also results from other DNA sequences found in this sample. The CDR3, as DNA: TGCGCCAGCAGCTTGGAGGGGGCTCGTGGTCAGCCCCAGCATTTT. It yields the protein CASSLEGARGQPQHF. This chain joins TRBV5-1 and TRBJ1-5; 7 bases agree with TRBD1. CDR1 is SGHRS, CDR2 YFSETQ, per germline. The CDR3 has 15 residues. Germline trimming cut 0 bases from V and 6 bases from J; bases unmatched to any gene: 6.

Comments on this clone: This specimen includes other DNA sequences encoding the same CDR3. V is TRBV5-6 and J is TRBJ2-7, with 8 bases identical to TRBD2. Germline V gene sequence: CDR1 SGHDT, CDR2 YYEEEE. The V segment lost 3 bases and the J segment 2 bases; nucleotides outside the gene matches: 4. CDR3 length equals 14 residues. The CDR3 coding sequence is TGTGCCAGCAGCTCTCCGGGACTAGCCTACGAGCAGTACTTC. This gives the protein CASSSPGLAYEQYF.

This clone was detected once. The chain combines TRBV6-5 with TRBJ1-2; 7 positions match TRBD1. V was pared by 1 base and J by 7 bases, with 9 bases of the junction left unmatched. CDR1 and CDR2 (germline): MNHEY, SVGAGI. This CDR3 is built from 15 residues. CDR3 in amino acids: CASSYFQGQGGGYTF. The CDR3 bases are TGTGCCAGCAGTTACTTTCAAGGGCAGGGGGGTGGCTACACCTTC.

This clone was picked up a small number of times. This chain links TRBV5-6 with TRBJ1-2; 7 bases fit TRBD1. Per the germline V gene, CDR1 is SGHDT and CDR2 is YYEEEE. The CDR3 loop spans 12 amino acids. With V trimmed by 6 bases and J by 7 bases, 6 bases remained unmatched. DNA for the CDR3: TGTGCCAGCACCCCAGGGGGAGGTGGCTACACCTTC. Translating gives CASTPGGGGYTF.

V is TRBV2 and J is TRBJ1-4, with D possibly matching TRBD1 (5 bases). V was pared by 10 bases and J by 8 bases, with 14 bases between. The CDR3 runs to 12 residues. From germline, CDR1 is SNHLY and CDR2 FYNNEI. The CDR3 DNA sequence: TGTGCCACACAGGAGGATGGAGAAAAACTGTTTTTT. It encodes CATQEDGEKLFF.

This clone came up a few times. The chain carries TRBV12-1 and TRBJ1-3. TRBV12-1 is annotated as a pseudogene. The length of the CDR3 is 17 residues. CDR3 in amino acids: CASSPPGQGLRGNTIYF. CDR3 coding DNA: TGTGCCAGCAGCCCGCCGGGGCAGGGACTGCGTGGAAACACCATATATTTT.

The chain links TRBV2 to TRBJ1-1; 7 nucleotides line up with TRBD1. This CDR3 is built from 18 residues. CDR1 and CDR2 from the germline V gene are SNHLY and FYNNEI. The V gene end was trimmed by 7 bases and the J gene end by 0 bases; junction bases not matched to a gene: 17. The CDR3 reads CASMRGQMIRGVNTEAFF. CDR3 nucleotide sequence: TGTGCCAGCATGCGGGGACAGATGATTCGCGGTGTGAACACTGAAGCTTTCTTT.

The DNA of the CDR3 is TGTGCCAGCAGCGGGCCCGGGAAGCGGGACTCCTACGAGCAGTACTTC. This codes for CASSGPGKRDSYEQYF. The genes are TRBV9 and TRBJ2-7; TRBD2 matches at 7 bases. Germline V CDR1 and CDR2: SGDLS, YYNGEE. The V gene end was trimmed by 3 bases and the J gene end by 0 bases; junction bases not matched to a gene: 9. The CDR3 sequence is 16 residues long.

This clone has a single count. This chain joins TRBV5-1 and TRBJ2-7; perhaps TRBD2 as D (5 bases). Germline assignment: CDR1 SGHRS and CDR2 YFSETQ. This CDR3 has 15 residues. V gave up 0 bases and J gave up 9 bases, with 19 bases separating them. The CDR3 region is CASSLAASGAERQYF. The CDR3 DNA follows: TGCGCCAGCAGCTTGGCCGCCAGCGGCGCGGAGCGGCAGTACTTC.

A note on this clone: The CDR3 ends on some other residue instead of the conserved phenylalanine or tryptophan, so this is likely a read error. The chain is built from TRBV5-6 and TRBJ2-3; D not resolved. Deletions cut 0 bases from V and 2 bases from J, with 10 bases between. This CDR3 comprises 15 residues. Per germline, CDR1 SGHDT and CDR2 YYEEEE. CDR3 in amino acids: CASSLVRKNTDTQYL. Written as DNA, the CDR3 is TGTGCCAGCAGCTTGGTGCGGAAGAACACAGATACGCAGTATCTT.